The rows below give T cell receptor beta chains drawn from one sample of a study of T cells after yellow fever vaccination. TCRdb itself ran the 5' RACE reads through MiXCR, one entry per CDR3 protein. The table lists some 100,000 distinct CDR3 sequences, under 9% of them singletons. This specimen was CD8+ T cells not binding an NS4B(214-222) dextramer, sorted from PBMCs, taken about 2 weeks after the first yellow fever vaccination. The source is a man aged 18 to 29 who received the YFV17D yellow fever vaccine. The CDR3 runs from the conserved cysteine through the conserved F or W. Each record gives: V gene, J gene, clone size, D gene, CDR3 DNA, CDR3 protein. D genes are given only for firm matches. Expanded clones are given a class, and other clones once, few, many or no size at all.

v_gene: TRBV28
j_gene: TRBJ1-2
abundance: few
d_gene: TRBD1
CDR3nt: TGTGCCAGCAGTCCGGGTACAGGGGTTTCTGGCTACACCTTC
CDR3aa: CASSPGTGVSGYTF

v_gene: TRBV12-3/TRBV12-4
j_gene: TRBJ2-5
abundance: few
d_gene: -
CDR3nt: TGTGCCAGCAGTTTATACGGGGAACTCCAAGAGACCCAGTACTTC
CDR3aa: CASSLYGELQETQYF

v_gene: TRBV2
j_gene: TRBJ1-1
abundance: -
d_gene: -
CDR3nt: TGTGCCAGCAGTGACTCGGTGCCGCTGAACACTGAAGCTTTCTTT
CDR3aa: CASSDSVPLNTEAFF

v_gene: TRBV5-5
j_gene: TRBJ2-6
abundance: -
d_gene: -
CDR3nt: TGTGCCAGCAGCCTGGGCGAAGGGGCCAACGTCCTGACTTTC
CDR3aa: CASSLGEGANVLTF

v_gene: TRBV12-3/TRBV12-4
j_gene: TRBJ1-2
abundance: few
d_gene: TRBD1
CDR3nt: TGTGCCAGCAGTTCCGGGACAGGGGTCGGTTGGAAGGGCTACACCTTC
CDR3aa: CASSSGTGVGWKGYTF

v_gene: TRBV19
j_gene: TRBJ2-6
abundance: -
d_gene: -
CDR3nt: TGTGCCAGTATCCCCTCCAGGGGGGTAACTGGGGCCAACGTCCTGACTTTC
CDR3aa: CASIPSRGVTGANVLTF

v_gene: TRBV4-1
j_gene: TRBJ2-5
abundance: many
d_gene: TRBD1
CDR3nt: TGCGCCAGCAGCGGCCGGGACAGGGGTGAGACCCAGTACTTC
CDR3aa: CASSGRDRGETQYF

v_gene: TRBV12-3/TRBV12-4
j_gene: TRBJ1-1
abundance: few
d_gene: TRBD1
CDR3nt: TGTGCCAGCAGAAAAACCACAGGGGGCAACACTGAAGCTTTCTTT
CDR3aa: CASRKTTGGNTEAFF

v_gene: TRBV6-5
j_gene: TRBJ1-2
abundance: few
d_gene: TRBD1
CDR3nt: TGTGCCAGCAGTTACTCGACCCGGACAGGGAAGGATGGCTACACCTTC
CDR3aa: CASSYSTRTGKDGYTF

v_gene: TRBV5-1
j_gene: TRBJ2-1
abundance: many
d_gene: TRBD2
CDR3nt: TGCGCCAGCAGCTTGGCCCTAGCGGGGGGTATCTCCTACAATGAGCAGTTCTTC
CDR3aa: CASSLALAGGISYNEQFF

v_gene: TRBV27
j_gene: TRBJ2-3
abundance: -
d_gene: TRBD2
CDR3nt: TGTGCCAGCAGTGCGTGGGTCGGGAGGGGGGGGGCCGCAGATACGCAGTATTTT
CDR3aa: CASSAWVGRGGAADTQYF

v_gene: TRBV5-4
j_gene: TRBJ2-3
abundance: -
d_gene: -
CDR3nt: TGTGCCAGCAGTGCCGGGACGCAGCTTAGCACAGATACGCAGTATTTT
CDR3aa: CASSAGTQLSTDTQYF

v_gene: TRBV5-1
j_gene: TRBJ2-3
abundance: few
d_gene: TRBD1
CDR3nt: TGCGCCAGCAGCTCTACAGGGGAAAGCACAGATACGCAGTATTTT
CDR3aa: CASSSTGESTDTQYF

v_gene: TRBV13
j_gene: TRBJ1-5
abundance: few
d_gene: -
CDR3nt: TGTGCCAGCAGCATAGGAGAGGATAGCAATCAGCCCCAGCATTTT
CDR3aa: CASSIGEDSNQPQHF

v_gene: TRBV5-4
j_gene: TRBJ2-3
abundance: -
d_gene: -
CDR3nt: TGTGCCAGCCGTCGGGGTTTAGATACGCAGTATTTT
CDR3aa: CASRRGLDTQYF

v_gene: TRBV7-9
j_gene: TRBJ2-7
abundance: -
d_gene: -
CDR3nt: TGTGCCAGCAGAGGCAGTCCCAACTACGAGCAGTACTTC
CDR3aa: CASRGSPNYEQYF

v_gene: TRBV12-5
j_gene: TRBJ1-3
abundance: -
d_gene: -
CDR3nt: TGTGCTAGTGGTTTGGTACTGGGCAATCGTTCGGGAAACACCATATATTTT
CDR3aa: CASGLVLGNRSGNTIYF

v_gene: TRBV5-1
j_gene: TRBJ1-6
abundance: few
d_gene: -
CDR3nt: TGCGCCAGCAGCCCCATGTCGGGGGCCGGGACGACACCCCTCCACTTT
CDR3aa: CASSPMSGAGTTPLHF

v_gene: TRBV7-8
j_gene: TRBJ1-2
abundance: -
d_gene: TRBD1
CDR3nt: TGTGCCAGCAGCTTAGCACGACAGGGGTATGGCTACACCTTC
CDR3aa: CASSLARQGYGYTF

v_gene: TRBV7-9
j_gene: TRBJ2-1
abundance: few
d_gene: TRBD2
CDR3nt: TGTGCCAGCAGCCCCCTGACTAGCGGGGGGCCGGGTGAGCAGTTCTTC
CDR3aa: CASSPLTSGGPGEQFF

v_gene: TRBV5-6
j_gene: TRBJ2-1
abundance: -
d_gene: -
CDR3nt: TGTGCCAGCAGCTTGGAGGGTTGGGGGGCCAAGTTCTTC
CDR3aa: CASSLEGWGAKFF

v_gene: TRBV20-1
j_gene: TRBJ2-5
abundance: many
d_gene: TRBD2
CDR3nt: TGCAGTGCTAACCCAATAGCGGGGGGGGTGGAGACCCAGTACTTC
CDR3aa: CSANPIAGGVETQYF

v_gene: TRBV13
j_gene: TRBJ1-1
abundance: few
d_gene: TRBD1
CDR3nt: TGTGCCAGCAGCTTATTAGTCCAGGGGGGGAACACTGAAGCTTTCTTT
CDR3aa: CASSLLVQGGNTEAFF

v_gene: TRBV4-1
j_gene: TRBJ1-2
abundance: -
d_gene: TRBD1
CDR3nt: TGCGCCAGCAGCCAAGTGGGTCGGGGACAGGGTAGGAGCGGCTACACCTTC
CDR3aa: CASSQVGRGQGRSGYTF

v_gene: TRBV7-9
j_gene: TRBJ1-2
abundance: -
d_gene: -
CDR3nt: TGTGCCAGCAGCTCGACCCTTCCGGATGGCTACACCTTC
CDR3aa: CASSSTLPDGYTF

v_gene: TRBV6-5
j_gene: TRBJ1-1
abundance: few
d_gene: -
CDR3nt: TGTGCCAGCAGTTACGGGCAGAACACTGAAGCTTTCTTT
CDR3aa: CASSYGQNTEAFF

v_gene: TRBV6-5
j_gene: TRBJ2-1
abundance: many
d_gene: -
CDR3nt: TGTGCCAGCAGTTACAACAGGGCGGAGCAGTTCTTC
CDR3aa: CASSYNRAEQFF

v_gene: TRBV4-1
j_gene: TRBJ2-7
abundance: -
d_gene: TRBD1
CDR3nt: TGCGCCAGCAGCCAAGACCGGACAGGGAGGAGTTACGAGCAGTACTTC
CDR3aa: CASSQDRTGRSYEQYF

v_gene: TRBV5-6
j_gene: TRBJ1-1
abundance: -
d_gene: -
CDR3nt: TGTGCCAGCAACGGGCTAGGGACTGAAGCTTTCTTT
CDR3aa: CASNGLGTEAFF

v_gene: TRBV6-6
j_gene: TRBJ1-1
abundance: few
d_gene: -
CDR3nt: TGTGCCAGCAGTCCGGGGGTCACTGAAGCTTTCTTT
CDR3aa: CASSPGVTEAFF

v_gene: TRBV4-1
j_gene: TRBJ2-7
abundance: few
d_gene: -
CDR3nt: TGCGCCAGCAGCCTATCAGGGGCCTCGTCCTACGAGCAGTACTTC
CDR3aa: CASSLSGASSYEQYF

v_gene: TRBV10-2
j_gene: TRBJ2-3
abundance: many
d_gene: -
CDR3nt: TGCGCCAGCACCGCTCTTTTTGGGGGGCAACGGACAGATACGCAGTATTTT
CDR3aa: CASTALFGGQRTDTQYF

v_gene: TRBV27
j_gene: TRBJ1-6
abundance: many
d_gene: -
CDR3nt: TGTGCCAGCAGTTTATCGACATTTCCGAATTCACCCCTCCACTTT
CDR3aa: CASSLSTFPNSPLHF

v_gene: TRBV7-9
j_gene: TRBJ2-1
abundance: -
d_gene: TRBD2
CDR3nt: TGTGCCAGCCGCCTGGGATTAGCGGGGAGCTCCTACAATGAGCAGTTCTTC
CDR3aa: CASRLGLAGSSYNEQFF

v_gene: TRBV20-1
j_gene: TRBJ2-7
abundance: -
d_gene: TRBD1
CDR3nt: TGCAGTGCTAGTTGGGGGACAGGGACCCCCCAGCAGTACTTC
CDR3aa: CSASWGTGTPQQYF

v_gene: TRBV10-3
j_gene: TRBJ2-1
abundance: few
d_gene: TRBD1
CDR3nt: TGTGCCATCAGCCCTGGACAGGGGTTCGATGAGCAGTTCTTC
CDR3aa: CAISPGQGFDEQFF

v_gene: TRBV7-9
j_gene: TRBJ2-3
abundance: many
d_gene: TRBD2
CDR3nt: TGTGCCAGCAGCTTAAGCGGGGGGGCAACAGATACGCAGTATTTT
CDR3aa: CASSLSGGATDTQYF

v_gene: TRBV3-1
j_gene: TRBJ1-1
abundance: -
d_gene: -
CDR3nt: TGTGCCAGCACCCTCCTAAATGAGGTGAACACTGAAGCTTTCTTT
CDR3aa: CASTLLNEVNTEAFF

v_gene: TRBV2
j_gene: TRBJ2-2
abundance: few
d_gene: -
CDR3nt: TGTGCCAGCAGGCCGGGGGTCGACACCGGGGAGCTTTTTTTT
CDR3aa: CASRPGVDTGELFF